The present T cell receptor beta chain was sequenced within a study of blood T cell repertoires in COVID-19. At the level of the study: COVID-19 samples from acute and convalescent phases originated in the United States, Italy and Spain. PBMCs, B-cell-depleted T cells, or T cells were the source of the cDNA or gDNA that made up the material.

In germline, CDR1 is SGHAT, CDR2 FQNNGV. The CDR3 runs to 17 residues. Trimming removed 0 bases from V and 9 bases from J; junction bases left unmatched: 11. Symptom resolution, clearance, or two negative PCRs marked the recovered donors of Cohort 3. Only in-frame clones appear in the TCRdb table, and some are missing; sequencing was by immunoSEQ multiplex PCR. This table holds around 300,000 clones, roughly 86% found once. This rearrangement joins TRBV11-2 to TRBJ2-1, with 10 bases that match TRBD2. Sample: PBMCs or T cells enriched from blood (not recorded which). This clonotype was sampled from a young woman who had recovered from COVID-19. CDR3 loop: CASSLDSRASGGTEQFF. CDR3 nucleotide sequence: TGTGCCAGCAGCTTAGATTCGAGGGCTAGCGGGGGAACTGAGCAGTTCTTC.